The T cell receptor beta chain described here comes from a study of T cells after yellow fever vaccination. One entry per CDR3 protein results from TCRdb running MiXCR on the 5' RACE reads. The sample lists some 560,000 distinct CDR3 sequences, about 19% occurring once. Findings of the study overall: It was the secondary response that reached its peak faster, day 5 versus 15, but it was weaker. From the bulk population, abundant clonotypes could contaminate and appear within FACS-sorted repertoires. The booster saw the reappearance of most primary-vaccination clones (more than 95% CD4, almost 90% CD8).

A note on this clonotype: The antigen is undetermined.

In germline, CDR1 is MDHEN, CDR2 SYDVKM. This CDR3 region has 16 residues. The germline V and J ends were trimmed by 3 bases and 1 base, with 13 bases remaining between them. This chain connects TRBV28 to TRBJ2-4; D not certain. Here the sequenced sample was PBMCs, taken 15 days after the yellow fever booster vaccination. This receptor was obtained from a man aged 25 to 45 who received the YFV17D yellow fever vaccine. CDR3 bases: TGTGCCAGCAGTTTTGCCCCAAACCAGGCCAAAAACATTCAGTACTTC. It is translated as CASSFAPNQAKNIQYF.